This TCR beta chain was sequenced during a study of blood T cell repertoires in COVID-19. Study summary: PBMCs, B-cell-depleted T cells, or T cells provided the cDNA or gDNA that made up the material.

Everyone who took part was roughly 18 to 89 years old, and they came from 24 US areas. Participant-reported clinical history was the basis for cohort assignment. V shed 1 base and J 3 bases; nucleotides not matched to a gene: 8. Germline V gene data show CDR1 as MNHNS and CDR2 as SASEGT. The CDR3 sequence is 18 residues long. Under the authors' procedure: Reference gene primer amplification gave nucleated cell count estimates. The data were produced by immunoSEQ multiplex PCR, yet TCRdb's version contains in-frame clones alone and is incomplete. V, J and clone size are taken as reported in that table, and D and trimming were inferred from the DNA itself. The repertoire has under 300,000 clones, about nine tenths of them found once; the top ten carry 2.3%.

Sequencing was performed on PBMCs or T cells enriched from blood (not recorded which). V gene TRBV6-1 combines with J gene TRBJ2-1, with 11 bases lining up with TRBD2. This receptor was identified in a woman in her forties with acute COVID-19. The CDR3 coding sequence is TGTGCCAGCAGTGAAGGCCTAGCGGGAGGCCCTAACTACAATGAGCAGTTCTTC. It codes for CASSEGLAGGPNYNEQFF.